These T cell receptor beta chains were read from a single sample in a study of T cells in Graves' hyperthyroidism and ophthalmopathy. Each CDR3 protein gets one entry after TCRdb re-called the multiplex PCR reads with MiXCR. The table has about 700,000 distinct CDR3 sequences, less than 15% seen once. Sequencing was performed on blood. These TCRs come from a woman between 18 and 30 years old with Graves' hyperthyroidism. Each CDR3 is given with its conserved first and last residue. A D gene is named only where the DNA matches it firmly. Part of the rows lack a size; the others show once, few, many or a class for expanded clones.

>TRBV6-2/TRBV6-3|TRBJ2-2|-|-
CASSYSKEGNTGELFF
TGTGCCAGCAGTTACTCGAAAGAGGGGAACACCGGGGAGCTGTTTTTT
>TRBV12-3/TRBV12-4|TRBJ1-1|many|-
CASSLHRDTEAFF
TGTGCCAGCAGTTTACATCGAGACACTGAAGCTTTCTTT
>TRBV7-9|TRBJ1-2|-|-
CASSSGQHYGYTF
TGTGCCAGCAGCTCTGGACAGCACTATGGCTACACCTTC
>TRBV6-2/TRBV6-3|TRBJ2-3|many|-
CASSYSNRLDSMMDTQYF
TGTGCCAGCAGTTACTCGAATCGGCTAGATAGCATGATGGATACGCAGTATTTT
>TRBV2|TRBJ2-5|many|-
CASSPGSGILETQYF
TGTGCCAGCAGTCCGGGAAGCGGCATATTAGAGACCCAGTACTTC
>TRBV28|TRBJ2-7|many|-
CASTPGIERQYF
TGTGCCAGCACCCCAGGAATAGAAAGGCAGTACTTC
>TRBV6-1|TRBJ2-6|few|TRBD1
CASREETGAGANVLTF
TGTGCCAGCAGGGAAGAAACAGGGGCTGGGGCCAACGTCCTGACTTTC
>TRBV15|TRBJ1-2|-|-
CATSRGGDYGYTF
TGTGCCACCTCCCGGGGAGGGGACTATGGCTACACCTTC
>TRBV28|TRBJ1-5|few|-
CASIPGALSNQPQHF
TGTGCCAGCATCCCAGGGGCCCTTAGCAATCAGCCCCAGCATTTT
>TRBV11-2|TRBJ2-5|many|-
CASSWVGAQGRVGETQYF
TGTGCCAGCAGCTGGGTTGGGGCGCAGGGGAGGGTCGGGGAGACCCAGTACTTC
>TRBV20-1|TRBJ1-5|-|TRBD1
CSATWTGRSNQPQHF
TGCAGTGCAACCTGGACAGGGCGGAGCAATCAGCCCCAGCATTTT
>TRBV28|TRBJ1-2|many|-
CASTAVYENYGYTF
TGTGCCAGCACCGCGGTCTACGAGAACTATGGCTACACCTTC
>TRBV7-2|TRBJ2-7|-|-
CASSLVFAASSYEQYF
TGTGCCAGCAGCTTAGTTTTCGCAGCGAGCTCCTACGAGCAGTACTTC
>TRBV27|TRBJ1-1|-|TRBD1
CASKTQGAIGEAFF
TGTGCCAGTAAAACACAGGGGGCAATAGGTGAAGCTTTCTTT
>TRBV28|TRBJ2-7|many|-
CASSSLDPYEQYF
TGTGCCAGCAGTTCTTTAGACCCCTACGAGCAGTACTTC
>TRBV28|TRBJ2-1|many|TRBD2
CASSLGGRGYEQFF
TGTGCCAGCAGTTTAGGCGGGAGGGGCTATGAGCAGTTCTTC
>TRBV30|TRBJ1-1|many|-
CAWSLTPGTPTEAFF
TGTGCCTGGAGTTTAACGCCAGGGACCCCGACTGAAGCTTTCTTT
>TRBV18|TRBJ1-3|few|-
CASSPGDGNTIYF
TGTGCCAGCTCACCAGGGGATGGAAACACCATATATTTT
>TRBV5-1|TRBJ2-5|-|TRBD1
CASSLDQGALYLYF
TGCGCCAGCAGCTTGGATCAGGGGGCGCTCTATCTGTACTTC
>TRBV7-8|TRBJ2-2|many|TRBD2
CASSLTRTSGIEVANTGELFF
TGTGCCAGCAGCTTAACTCGGACTAGCGGGATTGAGGTCGCGAACACCGGGGAGCTGTTTTTT
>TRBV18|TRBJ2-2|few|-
CASSLCPIANTGELFF
TGTGCCAGCTCACTGTGTCCGATTGCGAACACCGGGGAGCTGTTTTTT
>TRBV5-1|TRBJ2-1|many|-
CASSLGLLFEQFF
TGCGCCAGCAGCTTAGGGCTCCTGTTTGAGCAGTTCTTC
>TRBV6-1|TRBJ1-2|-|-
CASSRDSRNYGYTF
TGTGCCAGCAGTCGCGACAGTAGGAACTATGGCTACACCTTC
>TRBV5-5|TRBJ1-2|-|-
CASSLTPGGNYGYTF
TGTGCCAGCAGCTTGACCCCGGGGGGCAACTATGGCTACACCTTC
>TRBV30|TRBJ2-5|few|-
CAWSLGVSDIETQYF
TGTGCCTGGAGTTTAGGCGTTAGCGACATAGAGACCCAGTACTTC
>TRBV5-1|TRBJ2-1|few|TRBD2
CASSLRAGKDEQFF
TGCGCCAGCAGCTTGAGAGCGGGGAAGGATGAGCAGTTCTTC
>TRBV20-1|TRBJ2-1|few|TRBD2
CSAREGGGSNEQFF
TGCAGTGCTAGAGAGGGGGGGGGATCCAATGAGCAGTTCTTC
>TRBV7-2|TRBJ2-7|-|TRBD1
CASSRGTGGARSYEQYF
TGTGCCAGCAGCCGAGGGACAGGGGGCGCGCGGTCCTACGAGCAGTACTTC
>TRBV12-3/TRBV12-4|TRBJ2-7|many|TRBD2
CASSFSGSGDEQYF
TGTGCCAGCAGTTTCTCCGGGAGCGGGGACGAGCAGTACTTC
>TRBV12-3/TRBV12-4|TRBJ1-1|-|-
CASSLGRWVGTEAFF
TGTGCCAGCAGTTTGGGTCGCTGGGTAGGAACTGAAGCTTTCTTT
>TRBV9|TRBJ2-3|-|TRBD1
CASSPWTGSGDTQYF
TGTGCCAGCAGCCCCTGGACAGGATCAGGGGATACGCAGTATTTT
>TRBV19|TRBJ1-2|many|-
CASSIAHLTWSGYTF
TGTGCCAGTAGTATAGCGCACCTTACGTGGAGTGGCTACACCTTC
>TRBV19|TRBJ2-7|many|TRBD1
CASSTDRGPTYEQYF
TGTGCCAGTAGTACTGACAGGGGGCCCACCTACGAGCAGTACTTC